This note documents a single TCR beta chain sequence. Its antigen is currently unknown. The germline gives CDR1 SEHNR, CDR2 FQNEAQ (reference sequence). The trim removed 1 base at V and 7 bases at J, leaving 14 bases unmatched. This CDR3 spans 17 amino acids. These data come from a study of T cell responses to AZD1222 COVID-19 vaccine. Notes on the study in general: Regions 160-218 and 743-854 dominated among vaccine-associated CD4 TCRs spanning spike. Unmutated variant regions are reportedly targeted by nearly half of spike-specific TCRs. There were repertoire samples only from the period after the peak T cell response. Seropositivity was recorded at baseline in only a handful of AZD1222 recipients.

The protocol was immunoSEQ multiplex PCR, while the TCRdb copy is restricted to in-frame clones and leaves out a portion. The sample lists 170,000 or so clones, approximately 95% occurring once. The sequencing used peripheral blood, collected 28 days after the second dose of the MenACWY control vaccine. This clonotype was sampled from an adult who received the MenACWY meningococcal vaccine as a control. The rearrangement joins TRBV7-9 to TRBJ1-2; the match to TRBD1 covers 8 bases. CDR3 protein: CASSLGGSGQGNRGYTF. CDR3 nucleotide sequence: TGTGCCAGCAGCTTAGGCGGTTCCGGACAGGGAAACCGTGGCTACACCTTC.